Each of the 7 T cell receptor beta chains below was sequenced from the same sample in a study of cytomegalovirus exposure and HLA in healthy donors. TCRdb's table, derived via immunoSEQ multiplex PCR, lists solely in-frame clones and lacks some. This sample has about 150,000 clones, with about 86% found just once. Source material: PBMCs. These TCRs come from a human donor in good health.

The chain carries TRBV5-4 and TRBJ2-7; D possibly corresponds to TRBD1 (6 bases). The CDR3 length is 15 residues. Germline assignment: CDR1 SGHNT and CDR2 YYREEE (reference sequence). Between the trimmed V and J ends, which lost 4 bases and 5 bases, there was a span of 19 bases. For the CDR3, the DNA is TGTGCCAGCAGCCGCATGGGGACACCCGTTGACGAGCAGTACTTC. Translation: CASSRMGTPVDEQYF.

The chain carries TRBV6-4 and TRBJ1-1, with D tentatively TRBD1 (6 bases). Trimming took 6 bases from V and 5 from J, leaving 19 bases between them. Germline V lookup: CDR1 MRHNA, CDR2 SNTAGT. The CDR3 contains 15 residues. Written as DNA, the CDR3 is TGTGCCAGCAGAGCCCGGGGGGGGGCTTTTACTGAAGCTTTCTTT. Translated: CASRARGGAFTEAFF.

The rearrangement uses TRBV4-1 and TRBJ1-5; no clear D gene. The V gene lost 2 bases and the J gene lost 0 bases, with 5 bases spanning the gap. Germline CDR1 and CDR2: MGHRA and YSYEKL. The CDR3 length is 14 residues. CDR3 in amino acids: CASSQLYSNQPQHF. CDR3 in DNA: TGCGCCAGCAGCCAACTGTATAGCAATCAGCCCCAGCATTTT.

The chain combines TRBV7-9 with TRBJ2-1; 7 bases line up with TRBD1. The CDR3 length is 18 residues. Per the germline V gene, CDR1 is SEHNR and CDR2 is FQNEAQ (reference sequence). V lost 1 base and J lost 2; bases outside the gene matches: 11. The DNA of the CDR3 is TGTGCCAGCAGCTTAGGGGTGGGACAGAGAAGGGCCTACAATGAGCAGTTCTTC. This encodes CASSLGVGQRRAYNEQFF.

V and J are TRBV28 and TRBJ1-3, with a weak D call TRBD1 (5 bases). V dropped 5 bases and J dropped 11 bases, with 16 bases sitting between them. The CDR3 consists of 13 residues. Looked up from germline, CDR1 is MDHEN and CDR2 is SYDVKM. This CDR3 is CASSRPGHGAIYF. The DNA of the CDR3 is TGTGCCAGCAGTCGCCCTGGACACGGAGCCATATATTTT.

The CDR3 protein is CASSELGGDTEAFF. In DNA form, the CDR3 reads TGTGCCAGCAGTGAACTCGGCGGGGACACTGAAGCTTTCTTT. The V and J genes are TRBV6-1 and TRBJ1-1; no firm D call. The CDR3 contains 14 residues. Trimming left V 2 bases short and J 3 bases short, with 10 bases between. Germline CDR1 and CDR2: MNHNS and SASEGT.

The V call is TRBV5-1, the J call TRBJ1-2; possible D gene TRBD1, 6 bases. The ends were cut back, 7 bases at V and 3 bases at J, with 28 bases in the middle. The V gene's germline CDR1 is SGHRS and CDR2 YFSETQ. The CDR3 is made up of 18 amino acids. CDR3 residues: CASRTTGTGQNRDYGYTF. CDR3 bases: TGCGCCAGCCGAACGACAGGAACCGGCCAAAATCGGGACTATGGCTACACCTTC.